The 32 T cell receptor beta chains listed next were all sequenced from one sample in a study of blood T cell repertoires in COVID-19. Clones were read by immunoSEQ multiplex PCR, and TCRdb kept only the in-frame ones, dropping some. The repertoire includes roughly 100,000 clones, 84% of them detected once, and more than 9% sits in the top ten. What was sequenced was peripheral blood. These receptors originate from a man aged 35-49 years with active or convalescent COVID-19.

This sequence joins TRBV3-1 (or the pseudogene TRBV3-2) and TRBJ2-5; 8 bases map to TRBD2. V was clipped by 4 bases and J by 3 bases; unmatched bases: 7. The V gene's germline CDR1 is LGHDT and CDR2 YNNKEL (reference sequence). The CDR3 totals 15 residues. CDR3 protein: CASSLPAGVKETQYF. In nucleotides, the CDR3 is TGTGCCAGCAGCCTTCCAGCGGGGGTTAAAGAGACCCAGTACTTC.

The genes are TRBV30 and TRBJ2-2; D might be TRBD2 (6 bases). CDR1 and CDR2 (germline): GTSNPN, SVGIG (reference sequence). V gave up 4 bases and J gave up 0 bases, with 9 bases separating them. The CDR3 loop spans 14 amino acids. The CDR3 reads CAWIWGANTGELFF. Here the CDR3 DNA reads TGTGCCTGGATTTGGGGGGCGAACACCGGGGAGCTGTTTTTT.

The CDR3 nucleotides are TGTGCCAGCAGCTTACAGGGGACTTTCTATGGCTACACCTTC. Translation: CASSLQGTFYGYTF. The chain combines TRBV5-6 with TRBJ1-2, with 7 nucleotides matching TRBD1. The CDR3 length is 14 residues. The J segment lost 4 bases and the V segment lost 2 bases, leaving 5 bases of the junction unmatched. CDR1 and CDR2 (germline): SGHDT, YYEEEE.

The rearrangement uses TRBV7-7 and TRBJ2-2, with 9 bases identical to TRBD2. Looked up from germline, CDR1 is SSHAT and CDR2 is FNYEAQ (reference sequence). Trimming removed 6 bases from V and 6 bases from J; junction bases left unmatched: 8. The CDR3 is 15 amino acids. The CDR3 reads CASSPPGLAAGELFF. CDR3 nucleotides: TGTGCCAGCAGTCCCCCGGGACTAGCTGCCGGGGAGCTGTTTTTT.

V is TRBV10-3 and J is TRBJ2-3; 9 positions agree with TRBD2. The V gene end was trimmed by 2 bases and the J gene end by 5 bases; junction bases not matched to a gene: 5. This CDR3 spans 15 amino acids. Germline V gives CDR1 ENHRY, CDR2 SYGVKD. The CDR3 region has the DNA TGTGCCATCAGTGAGGGCGGGGGGGCAATAGATACGCAGTATTTT. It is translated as CAISEGGGAIDTQYF.

The CDR3 DNA is TGTGCCAGCTCATCCAGTGAATTCTATGGCTACACCTTC. It specifies CASSSSEFYGYTF. The chain joins TRBV18 to TRBJ1-2, with D uncertain. The germline V gene encodes CDR1 KGHSH and CDR2 LQKENI. Trimming pared 5 bases from V and 4 bases from J, leaving 11 bases between. The CDR3 loop spans 13 amino acids.

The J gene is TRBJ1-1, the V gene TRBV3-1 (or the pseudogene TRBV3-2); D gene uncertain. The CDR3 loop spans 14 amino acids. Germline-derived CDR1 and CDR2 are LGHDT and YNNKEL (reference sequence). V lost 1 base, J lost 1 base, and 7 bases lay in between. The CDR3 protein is CASSQGSGNTEAFF. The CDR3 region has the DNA TGTGCCAGCAGCCAAGGTTCAGGGAACACTGAAGCTTTCTTT.

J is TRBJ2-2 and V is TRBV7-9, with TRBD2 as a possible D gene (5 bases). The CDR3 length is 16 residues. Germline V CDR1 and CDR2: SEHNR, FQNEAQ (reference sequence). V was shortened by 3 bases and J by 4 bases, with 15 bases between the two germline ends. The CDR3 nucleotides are TGTGCCAGCAGCTTCTACGGAGGCCTCGGCACCGGGGAGCTGTTTTTT. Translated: CASSFYGGLGTGELFF.

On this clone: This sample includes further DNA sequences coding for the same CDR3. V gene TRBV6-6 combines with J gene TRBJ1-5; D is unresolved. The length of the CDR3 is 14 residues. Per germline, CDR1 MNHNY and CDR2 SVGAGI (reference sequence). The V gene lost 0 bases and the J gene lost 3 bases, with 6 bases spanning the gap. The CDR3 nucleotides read TGTGCCAGCAGTTACTCGGAGGACAATCAGCCCCAGCATTTT. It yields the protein CASSYSEDNQPQHF.

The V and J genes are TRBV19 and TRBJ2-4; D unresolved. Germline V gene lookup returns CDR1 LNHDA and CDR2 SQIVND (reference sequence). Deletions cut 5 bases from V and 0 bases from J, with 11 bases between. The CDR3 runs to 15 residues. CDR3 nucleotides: TGTGCCAGTAGTGGTACTGACTTAGCCAAAAACATTCAGTACTTC. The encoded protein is CASSGTDLAKNIQYF.

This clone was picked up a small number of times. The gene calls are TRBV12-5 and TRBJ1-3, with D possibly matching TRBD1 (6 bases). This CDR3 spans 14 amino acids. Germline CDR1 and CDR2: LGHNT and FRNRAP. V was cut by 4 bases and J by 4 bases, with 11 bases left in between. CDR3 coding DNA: TGTGCTAGTGGTTCTTCAGGGGTGGGAAACACCATATATTTT. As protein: CASGSSGVGNTIYF. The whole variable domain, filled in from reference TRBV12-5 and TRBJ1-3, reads DARVTQTPRHKVTEMGQEVTMRCQPILGHNTVFWYRQTMMQGLELLAYFRNRAPLDDSGMPKDRFSAEMPDATLATLKIQPSEPRDSAVYFCASGSSGVGNTIYFGEGSWLTVV.

CDR3 sequence: CASSLMGARDTQYF. Written as DNA, the CDR3 is TGCGCCAGCAGCTTAATGGGGGCAAGAGATACGCAGTATTTT. This chain joins TRBV5-1 and TRBJ2-3; D possibly corresponds to TRBD1 (6 bases). Germline CDR1 and CDR2: SGHRS and YFSETQ. There are 14 residues in the CDR3. The V end was cut by 2 bases, the J end by 5 bases, with 12 bases between.

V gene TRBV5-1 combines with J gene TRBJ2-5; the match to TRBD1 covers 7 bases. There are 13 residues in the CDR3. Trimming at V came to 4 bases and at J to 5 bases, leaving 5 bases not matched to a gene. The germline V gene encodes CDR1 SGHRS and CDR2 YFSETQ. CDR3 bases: TGCGCCAGCAGCCTCGACAGGGTGGAGACCCAGTACTTC. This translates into CASSLDRVETQYF.

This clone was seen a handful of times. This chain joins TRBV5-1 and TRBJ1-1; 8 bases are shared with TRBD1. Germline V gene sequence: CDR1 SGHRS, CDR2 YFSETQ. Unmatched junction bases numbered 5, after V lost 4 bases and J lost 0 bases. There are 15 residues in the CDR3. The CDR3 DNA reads TGCGCCAGCAGCGGGAAGACAGGGGTGAACACTGAAGCTTTCTTT. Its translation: CASSGKTGVNTEAFF.

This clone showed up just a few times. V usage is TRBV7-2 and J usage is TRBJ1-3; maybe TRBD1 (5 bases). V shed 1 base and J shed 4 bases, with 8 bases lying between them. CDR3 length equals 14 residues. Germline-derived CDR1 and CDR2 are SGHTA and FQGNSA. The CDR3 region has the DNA TGTGCCAGCAGCTTAGAAAGACAGGGAAACACCATATATTTT. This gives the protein CASSLERQGNTIYF.

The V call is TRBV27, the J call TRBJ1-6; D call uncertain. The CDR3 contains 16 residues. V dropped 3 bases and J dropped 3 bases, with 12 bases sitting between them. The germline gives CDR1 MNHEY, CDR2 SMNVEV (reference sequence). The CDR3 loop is CASSFRSAGYNSPLHF. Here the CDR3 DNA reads TGTGCCAGCAGTTTTCGGTCAGCGGGCTATAATTCACCCCTCCACTTT.

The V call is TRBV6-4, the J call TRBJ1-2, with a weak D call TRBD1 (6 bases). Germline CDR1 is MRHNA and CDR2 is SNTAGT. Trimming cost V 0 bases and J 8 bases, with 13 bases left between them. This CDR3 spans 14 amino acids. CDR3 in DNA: TGTGCCAGCAGTGACTCGTTTACGGGGGGCGGCTACACCTTC. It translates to CASSDSFTGGGYTF.

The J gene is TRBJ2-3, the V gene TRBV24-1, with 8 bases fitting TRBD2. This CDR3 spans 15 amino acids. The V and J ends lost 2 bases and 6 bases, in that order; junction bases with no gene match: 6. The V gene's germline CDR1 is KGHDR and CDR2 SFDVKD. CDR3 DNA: TGTGCCACCAGTGATTCCGGGGGGGGGATGGATACGCAGTATTTT. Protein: CATSDSGGGMDTQYF.

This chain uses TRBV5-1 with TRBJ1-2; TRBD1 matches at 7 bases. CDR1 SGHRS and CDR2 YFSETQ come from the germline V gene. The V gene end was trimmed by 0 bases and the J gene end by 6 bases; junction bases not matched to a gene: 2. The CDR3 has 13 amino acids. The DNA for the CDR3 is TGCGCCAGCAGCTTGGAGGGGGCAAATGGCTACACCTTC. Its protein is CASSLEGANGYTF.

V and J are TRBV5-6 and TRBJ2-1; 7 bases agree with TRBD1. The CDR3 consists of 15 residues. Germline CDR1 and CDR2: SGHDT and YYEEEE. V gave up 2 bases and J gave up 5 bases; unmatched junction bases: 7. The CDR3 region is CASSFRQGGDNEQFF. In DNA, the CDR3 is TGTGCCAGCAGCTTCCGACAGGGTGGGGACAATGAGCAGTTCTTC. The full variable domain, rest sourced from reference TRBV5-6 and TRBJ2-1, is DAGVTQSPTHLIKTRGQQVTLRCSPKSGHDTVSWYQQALGQGPQFIFQYYEEEERQRGNFPDRFSGHQFPNYSSELNVNALLLGDSALYLCASSFRQGGDNEQFFGPGTRLTVL.

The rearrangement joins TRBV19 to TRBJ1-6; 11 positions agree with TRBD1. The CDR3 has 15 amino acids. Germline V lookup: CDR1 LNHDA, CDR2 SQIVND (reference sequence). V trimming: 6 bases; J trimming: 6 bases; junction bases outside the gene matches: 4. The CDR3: CASRPGTGGNSPLHF. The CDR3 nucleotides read TGTGCCAGTAGACCCGGGACAGGGGGTAATTCACCCCTCCACTTT.

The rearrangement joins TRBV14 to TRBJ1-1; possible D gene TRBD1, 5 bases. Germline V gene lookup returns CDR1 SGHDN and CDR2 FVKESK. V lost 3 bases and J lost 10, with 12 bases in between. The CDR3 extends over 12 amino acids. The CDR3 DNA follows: TGTGCCAGCAGCCACCTGGGGGGAGTAGCTTTCTTT. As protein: CASSHLGGVAFF. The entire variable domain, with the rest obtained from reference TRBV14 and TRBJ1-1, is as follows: EAGVTQFPSHSVIEKGQTVTLRCDPISGHDNLYWYRRVMGKEIKFLLHFVKESKQDESGMPNNRFLAERTGGTYSTLKVQPAELEDSGVYFCASSHLGGVAFFGQGTRLTVV.

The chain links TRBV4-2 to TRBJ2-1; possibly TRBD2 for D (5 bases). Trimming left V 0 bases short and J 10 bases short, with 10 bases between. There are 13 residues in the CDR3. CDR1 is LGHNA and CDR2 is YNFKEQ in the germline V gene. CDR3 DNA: TGTGCCAGCAGCCAAGATCCGGGGAGCGAGCAGTTCTTC. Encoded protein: CASSQDPGSEQFF.

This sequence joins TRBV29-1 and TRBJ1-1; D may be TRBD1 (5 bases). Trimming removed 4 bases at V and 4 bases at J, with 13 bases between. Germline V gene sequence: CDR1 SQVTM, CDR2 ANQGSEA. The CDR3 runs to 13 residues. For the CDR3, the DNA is TGCAGCGTTGCCAGGGATGATGGCACTGAAGCTTTCTTT. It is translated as CSVARDDGTEAFF.

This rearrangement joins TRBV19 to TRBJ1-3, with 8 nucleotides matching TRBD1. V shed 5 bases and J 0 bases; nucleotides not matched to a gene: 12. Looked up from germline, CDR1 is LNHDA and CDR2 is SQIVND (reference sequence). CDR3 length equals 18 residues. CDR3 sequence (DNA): TGTGCCAGTAGTCCTTCAGGGGGCCCGACGGTCTCTGGAAACACCATATATTTT. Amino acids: CASSPSGGPTVSGNTIYF. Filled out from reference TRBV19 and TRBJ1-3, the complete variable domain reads DGGITQSPKYLFRKEGQNVTLSCEQNLNHDAMYWYRQDPGQGLRLIYYSQIVNDFQKGDIAEGYSVSREKKESFPLTVTSAQKNPTAFYLCASSPSGGPTVSGNTIYFGEGSWLTVV.

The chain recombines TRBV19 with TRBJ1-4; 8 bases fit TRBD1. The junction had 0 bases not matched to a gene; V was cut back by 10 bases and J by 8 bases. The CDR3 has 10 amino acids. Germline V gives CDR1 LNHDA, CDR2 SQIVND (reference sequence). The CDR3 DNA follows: TGTGCCACAGGGGGCGAAAAACTGTTTTTT. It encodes CATGGEKLFF.

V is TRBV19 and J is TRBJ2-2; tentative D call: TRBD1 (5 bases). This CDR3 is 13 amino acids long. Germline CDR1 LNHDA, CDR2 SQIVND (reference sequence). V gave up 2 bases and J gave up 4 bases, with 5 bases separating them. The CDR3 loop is CASSIQGTGELFF. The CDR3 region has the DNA TGTGCCAGTAGTATACAGGGCACCGGGGAGCTGTTTTTT.

The CDR3 here is CASSATAGGSPLHF. For the CDR3, the DNA is TGTGCCAGCAGTGCGACCGCCGGCGGTTCACCCCTCCACTTT. This rearrangement joins TRBV25-1 to TRBJ1-6; D call uncertain. The ends were cut back, 4 bases at V and 9 bases at J, with 13 bases in the middle. Germline CDR1 reads MGHDK; CDR2 reads SYGVNS. CDR3 length: 14 residues.

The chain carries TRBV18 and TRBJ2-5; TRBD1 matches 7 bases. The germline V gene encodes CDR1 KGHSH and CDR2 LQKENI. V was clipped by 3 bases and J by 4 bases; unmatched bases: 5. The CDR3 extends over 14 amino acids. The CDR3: CASSPDRVRETQYF. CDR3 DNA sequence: TGTGCCAGCTCACCCGACAGGGTCAGAGAGACCCAGTACTTC.

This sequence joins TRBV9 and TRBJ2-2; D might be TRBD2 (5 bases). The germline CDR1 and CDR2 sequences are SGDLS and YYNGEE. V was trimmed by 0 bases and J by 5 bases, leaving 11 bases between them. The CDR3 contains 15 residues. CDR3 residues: CASSVGSSGTGELFF. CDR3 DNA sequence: TGTGCCAGCAGCGTAGGCAGCTCGGGGACCGGGGAGCTGTTTTTT.

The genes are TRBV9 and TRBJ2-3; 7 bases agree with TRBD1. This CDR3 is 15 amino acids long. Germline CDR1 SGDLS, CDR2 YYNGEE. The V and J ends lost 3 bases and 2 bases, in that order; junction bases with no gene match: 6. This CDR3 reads CASSARDSVTDTQYF. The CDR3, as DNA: TGTGCCAGCAGCGCCCGGGACAGTGTCACAGATACGCAGTATTTT.

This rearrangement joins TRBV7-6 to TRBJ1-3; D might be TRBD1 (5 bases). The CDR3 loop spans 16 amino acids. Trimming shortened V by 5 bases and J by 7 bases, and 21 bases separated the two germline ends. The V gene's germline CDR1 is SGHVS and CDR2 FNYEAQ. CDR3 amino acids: CASSIGTLLVPNTIYF. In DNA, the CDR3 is TGTGCCAGCAGCATCGGGACTCTTCTCGTGCCGAACACCATATATTTT.